This is a list of T cell receptor beta chains from one sample in a study of cytomegalovirus exposure and HLA in healthy donors. Assay used: immunoSEQ multiplex PCR; TCRdb lists only in-frame clones, some missing. The table records 50,000 or so clones, about 69% of them present only once. Specimen: PBMCs. These receptors all stem from a man aged 35 to 55 in good health and CMV-seropositive. CDR3s include the opening cysteine and the closing phenylalanine or tryptophan. The D gene is left open where the match is weak. Size is omitted from some rows. Given values are once, few, many or a class for expanded clones.

d_call	clone_size	j_call	v_call	cdr3_aa	cdr3_nt
TRBD1	once	TRBJ1-2	TRBV7-2	CASSRPGTGGYGYTF	TGTGCCAGCAGCCGTCCCGGGACAGGGGGATATGGCTACACCTTC
-	-	TRBJ2-1	TRBV6-1	CASEYARFYNEQFF	TGTGCCAGCGAATACGCACGGTTCTACAATGAGCAGTTCTTC
TRBD1	-	TRBJ2-7	TRBV10-3	CAISVGQGSYEQYF	TGTGCCATCAGTGTGGGACAGGGGTCCTACGAGCAGTACTTC
TRBD2	-	TRBJ2-3	TRBV4-3	CASSQDGGTDPLTDTQYF	TGCGCCAGCAGCCAAGACGGGGGGACTGATCCTCTCACAGATACGCAGTATTTT
TRBD1	-	TRBJ1-6	TRBV19	CASSDRGSYNSPLHF	TGTGCCAGTAGCGACAGGGGATCCTATAATTCACCCCTCCACTTT
TRBD1	-	TRBJ1-2	TRBV19	CASSITDRPYTSGYTF	TGTGCCAGTAGTATCACGGACAGGCCCTATACGAGTGGCTACACCTTC
-	once	TRBJ2-7	TRBV6-4	CASSGPGWRSSYEQYF	TGTGCCAGCAGCGGCCCTGGGTGGAGGAGCTCCTACGAGCAGTACTTC
TRBD2	-	TRBJ2-3	TRBV7-2	CASSLLTSGFDTQYF	TGTGCCAGCAGCTTGTTAACTAGCGGGTTTGATACGCAGTATTTT
-	-	TRBJ2-1	TRBV6-5	CASSYSRWRSNIF	TGTGCCAGCAGTTACTCGAGGTGGCGGTCTAACATCTTC
TRBD2	-	TRBJ2-3	TRBV29-1	CSAGLAESDTQYF	TGCAGCGCGGGACTAGCGGAATCAGATACGCAGTATTTT
-	-	TRBJ2-2	TRBV7-2	CASSLGLGYNTGELFF	TGTGCCAGCAGCTTAGGTTTGGGCTACAACACCGGGGAGCTGTTTTTT
-	-	TRBJ1-5	TRBV10-1	CASSETGNQPQHF	TGCGCCAGCAGTGAGACAGGGAATCAGCCCCAGCATTTT
TRBD1	-	TRBJ1-2	TRBV6-4	CASSGSTGFGGYTF	TGTGCCAGCAGTGGCTCGACAGGGTTCGGTGGCTACACCTTC
-	-	TRBJ2-1	TRBV4-1	CASSQPRTGFVQFF	TGCGCCAGCAGCCAGCCCCGCACAGGGTTCGTCCAGTTCTTC
-	-	TRBJ2-3	TRBV5-1	CASSSSGLADTQYF	TGCGCCAGCAGCTCCTCGGGGCTAGCGGATACGCAGTATTTT
-	-	TRBJ2-5	TRBV10-3	CAIAGGSQETQYF	TGTGCCATCGCGGGCGGGTCCCAAGAGACCCAGTACTTC
-	once	TRBJ1-1	TRBV18	CASSPVGARNTEAFF	TGTGCCAGCTCACCAGTGGGGGCTAGGAACACTGAAGCTTTCTTT
TRBD1	many	TRBJ1-1	TRBV7-8	CASSLKGAILDTEAFF	TGTGCCAGCAGCTTAAAGGGGGCTATCTTGGACACTGAAGCTTTCTTT
-	-	TRBJ2-1	TRBV5-1	CASSLGSWQFF	TGCGCCAGCAGCTTAGGTAGCTGGCAGTTCTTC
-	-	TRBJ2-3	TRBV28	CASSPRVDTDTQYF	TGTGCCAGCAGTCCGAGGGTAGATACAGATACGCAGTATTTT
-	-	TRBJ2-7	TRBV9	CASSVEGVREQYF	TGTGCCAGCAGCGTAGAAGGGGTGCGCGAGCAGTACTTC
TRBD2	-	TRBJ2-1	TRBV5-1	CASSRGTSNEQFF	TGCGCCAGCAGCCGCGGGACTAGCAATGAGCAGTTCTTC
-	-	TRBJ2-5	TRBV19	CASSKGVPGETQYF	TGTGCCAGTAGTAAGGGGGTCCCAGGGGAGACCCAGTACTTC
-	-	TRBJ2-7	TRBV10-3	CAISEQGPQYF	TGTGCCATCAGTGAGCAGGGGCCCCAGTACTTC
TRBD1	-	TRBJ1-2	TRBV6-5	CASSRTGVGGYGYTF	TGTGCCAGCAGCAGGACAGGGGTTGGTGGCTATGGCTACACCTTC
TRBD1	-	TRBJ2-7	TRBV30	CAWDRDSPYEQYF	TGTGCCTGGGACAGGGACAGCCCCTACGAGCAGTACTTC
TRBD2	-	TRBJ2-1	TRBV9	CASSRRGRGAYNEQFF	TGTGCCAGCAGCCGACGGGGGCGGGGGGCCTACAATGAGCAGTTCTTC
-	-	TRBJ1-2	TRBV21-1	CASSTTFRTGDGYTF	TGTGCCAGCAGCACTACATTTCGGACAGGGGACGGCTACACCTTC
-	once	TRBJ1-1	TRBV19	CASSIFSYTEAFF	TGTGCCAGTAGTATTTTCAGTTACACTGAAGCTTTCTTT
-	-	TRBJ1-1	TRBV14	CASSQDVSNTEAFF	TGTGCCAGCAGCCAAGATGTATCGAACACTGAAGCTTTCTTT
TRBD1	-	TRBJ1-1	TRBV5-4	CASSFGTGNTEAFF	TGTGCCAGCAGCTTTGGGACAGGAAACACTGAAGCTTTCTTT
-	-	TRBJ1-6	TRBV2	CASSGQLNSPLHF	TGTGCCAGCAGTGGACAGCTGAATTCACCCCTCCACTTT
-	-	TRBJ2-5	TRBV4-2	CASSQQLPQETQYF	TGTGCCAGCAGCCAACAACTGCCCCAAGAGACCCAGTACTTC
TRBD1	-	TRBJ1-1	TRBV5-1	CASSLETGLSTEAFF	TGCGCCAGCAGCCTAGAGACAGGGCTTAGCACTGAAGCTTTCTTT
-	-	TRBJ2-1	TRBV10-2	CASSVYNEQFF	TGCGCCAGCAGTGTATACAATGAGCAGTTCTTC
TRBD2	-	TRBJ2-1	TRBV4-1	CASSPKTPASGGAQEQFF	TGCGCCAGCAGCCCCAAGACCCCGGCTAGCGGGGGGGCCCAGGAGCAGTTCTTC
TRBD2	-	TRBJ2-3	TRBV5-1	CASSRASLAGVTDTQYF	TGCGCCAGCAGCCGAGCCTCACTAGCGGGGGTTACAGATACGCAGTATTTT
TRBD2	-	TRBJ2-1	TRBV6-5	CASRLAGGLYNEQFF	TGTGCCAGCCGACTAGCGGGGGGTCTATACAATGAGCAGTTCTTC
-	-	TRBJ2-3	TRBV9	CASSVEGLSTDTQYF	TGTGCCAGCAGCGTAGAGGGGTTAAGCACAGATACGCAGTATTTT
TRBD1	-	TRBJ1-6	TRBV2	CAGKTGRSSPLHF	TGTGCCGGAAAGACAGGGCGAAGTTCACCCCTCCACTTT
TRBD1	-	TRBJ2-5	TRBV5-1	CASSPQTGEAGTQYF	TGCGCCAGCAGCCCCCAGACAGGGGAGGCCGGGACCCAGTACTTC
TRBD2	-	TRBJ2-5	TRBV5-1	CASSLGGGETQYF	TGCGCCAGCAGCTTGGGGGGGGGAGAGACCCAGTACTTC
-	few	TRBJ2-7	TRBV7-8	CASSLGAGFTYEQYF	TGTGCCAGCAGCTTAGGGGCGGGGTTTACCTACGAGCAGTACTTC
-	-	TRBJ1-2	TRBV2	CASSESIQVNYGYTF	TGTGCCAGCAGTGAATCTATTCAGGTCAACTATGGCTACACCTTC
-	-	TRBJ2-3	TRBV29-1	CSEARGGTDTQYF	TGCAGCGAGGCCCGGGGTGGCACAGATACGCAGTATTTT
-	-	TRBJ2-5	TRBV2	CAIQRPPETQYF	TGTGCCATTCAGCGTCCCCCAGAGACCCAGTACTTC
-	-	TRBJ1-4	TRBV30	CAWSVWAGPNEKLFF	TGTGCCTGGAGTGTATGGGCGGGGCCTAATGAAAAACTGTTTTTT
TRBD2	-	TRBJ2-3	TRBV10-1	CASRESGGALNTQYF	TGCGCCAGCCGTGAGAGCGGGGGGGCCTTGAATACGCAGTATTTT
-	once	TRBJ1-5	TRBV5-6	CASSLAGGNQPQHF	TGTGCCAGCAGCTTGGCCGGAGGCAATCAGCCCCAGCATTTT
TRBD1	-	TRBJ1-1	TRBV29-1	CSVGQGENTEAFF	TGCAGCGTTGGACAGGGAGAAAACACTGAAGCTTTCTTT
TRBD1	once	TRBJ1-2	TRBV4-3	CASSHANRGLGYTF	TGCGCCAGCAGCCACGCTAACAGGGGGCTCGGCTACACCTTC